This T cell receptor (beta chain) emerged from a study of molecular identifiers for immune sequencing clone quantification. Germline V gives CDR1 MNHNS, CDR2 SASEGT. The V and J ends lost 7 bases and 0 bases respectively, with 18 bases between them. The CDR3 spans 17 residues. MiXCR, applied by TCRdb to the PCR reads, yields one record per CDR3 protein. The sample consists of about 70,000 distinct CDR3 sequences, 18% of them appearing once. This clonotype was seen at least ten times. The specimen was naive CD8+ T cells from blood, with Jurkat cell RNA spiked in. The sample's subset: FACS-sorted CD8+CD4-CCR7+CD45RA+ naive T cells. The clonotype comes from a human donor in good health. Some libraries in this study had Jurkat cell RNA spiked in. The genes are TRBV6-1 and TRBJ1-4; possible D gene TRBD1, 5 bases. The chain's CDR3 is CASTIRRQQATNEKLFF. In DNA form, the CDR3 reads TGTGCCAGCACCATTAGGAGACAGCAAGCAACTAATGAAAAACTGTTTTTT.